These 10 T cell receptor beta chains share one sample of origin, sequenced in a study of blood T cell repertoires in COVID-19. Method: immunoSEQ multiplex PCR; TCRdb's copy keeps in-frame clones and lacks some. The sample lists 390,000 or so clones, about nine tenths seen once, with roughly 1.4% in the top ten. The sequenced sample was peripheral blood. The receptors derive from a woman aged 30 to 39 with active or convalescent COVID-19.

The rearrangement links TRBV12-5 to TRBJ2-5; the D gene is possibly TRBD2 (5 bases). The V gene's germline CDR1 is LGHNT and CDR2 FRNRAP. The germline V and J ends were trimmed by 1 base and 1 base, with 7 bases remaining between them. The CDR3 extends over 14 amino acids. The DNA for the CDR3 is TGTGCTAGTGGTTTGGGAGCGGCCCAAGAGACCCAGTACTTC. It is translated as CASGLGAAQETQYF.

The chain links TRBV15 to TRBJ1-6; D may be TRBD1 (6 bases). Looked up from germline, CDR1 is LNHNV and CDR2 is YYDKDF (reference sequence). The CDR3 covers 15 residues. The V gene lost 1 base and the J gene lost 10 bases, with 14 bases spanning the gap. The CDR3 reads CATSRVKGDMSPLHF. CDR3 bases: TGTGCCACCAGCAGAGTCAAAGGGGACATGTCACCCCTCCACTTT.

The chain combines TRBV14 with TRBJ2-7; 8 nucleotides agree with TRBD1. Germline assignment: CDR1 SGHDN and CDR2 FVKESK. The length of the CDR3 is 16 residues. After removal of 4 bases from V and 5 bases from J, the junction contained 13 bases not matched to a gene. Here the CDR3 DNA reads TGTGCCAGCAGCCCCTCTAACCGACAGGGGATCCACGAGCAGTACTTC. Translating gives CASSPSNRQGIHEQYF.

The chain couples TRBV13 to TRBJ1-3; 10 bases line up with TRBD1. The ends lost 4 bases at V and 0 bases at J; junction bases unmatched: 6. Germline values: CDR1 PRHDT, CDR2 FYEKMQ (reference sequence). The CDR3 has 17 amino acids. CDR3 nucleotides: TGTGCCAGCAGCTCCGGGACAGGGGAAGGCTCTGGAAACACCATATATTTT. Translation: CASSSGTGEGSGNTIYF.

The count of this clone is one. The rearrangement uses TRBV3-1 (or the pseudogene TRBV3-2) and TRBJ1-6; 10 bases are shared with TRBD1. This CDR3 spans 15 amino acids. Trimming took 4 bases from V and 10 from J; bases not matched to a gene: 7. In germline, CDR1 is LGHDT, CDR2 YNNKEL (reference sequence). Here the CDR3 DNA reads TGTGCCAGCAGCCGCACGGACAGGGGGGAATCACCCCTCCACTTT. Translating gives CASSRTDRGESPLHF.

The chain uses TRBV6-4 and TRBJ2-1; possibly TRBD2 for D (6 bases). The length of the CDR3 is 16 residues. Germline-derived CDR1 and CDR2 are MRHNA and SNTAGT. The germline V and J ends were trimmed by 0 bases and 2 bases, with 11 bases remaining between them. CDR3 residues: CASSDSTGSAYNEQFF. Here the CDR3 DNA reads TGTGCCAGCAGTGACTCTACCGGGAGTGCCTACAATGAGCAGTTCTTC.

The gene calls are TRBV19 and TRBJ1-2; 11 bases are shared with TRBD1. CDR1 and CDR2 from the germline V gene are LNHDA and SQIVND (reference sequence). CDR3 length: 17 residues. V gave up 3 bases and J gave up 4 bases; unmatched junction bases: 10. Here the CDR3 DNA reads TGTGCCAGTAGTATGCTCCCGGGACAGGGGGAGAGCTATGGCTACACCTTC. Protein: CASSMLPGQGESYGYTF.

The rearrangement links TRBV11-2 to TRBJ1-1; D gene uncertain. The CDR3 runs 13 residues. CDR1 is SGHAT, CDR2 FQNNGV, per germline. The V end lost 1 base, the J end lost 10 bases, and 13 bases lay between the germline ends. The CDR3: CASSLAAGGPAFF. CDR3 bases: TGTGCCAGCAGCTTAGCTGCAGGAGGCCCAGCTTTCTTT.

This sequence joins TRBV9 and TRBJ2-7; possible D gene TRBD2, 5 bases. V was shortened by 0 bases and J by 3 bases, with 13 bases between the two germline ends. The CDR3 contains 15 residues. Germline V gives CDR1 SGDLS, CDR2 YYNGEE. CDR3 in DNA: TGTGCCAGCAGCGTAGAGCTGGGGAGCGGCTACGAGCAGTACTTC. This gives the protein CASSVELGSGYEQYF. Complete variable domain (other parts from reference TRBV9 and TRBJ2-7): DSGVTQTPKHLITATGQRVTLRCSPRSGDLSVYWYQQSLDQGLQFLIQYYNGEERAKGNILERFSAQQFPDLHSELNLSSLELGDSALYFCASSVELGSGYEQYFGPGTRLTVT.

This CDR3 reads CASSPQDRDRNTIYF. The DNA of the CDR3 is TGTGCCAGCAGTCCCCAGGACAGGGACCGAAACACCATATATTTT. The chain recombines TRBV2 with TRBJ1-3; 8 nucleotides match TRBD1. Germline CDR1 is SNHLY and CDR2 is FYNNEI. This CDR3 is 15 amino acids long. V gave up 5 bases and J gave up 5 bases; unmatched junction bases: 8.